This T cell receptor (beta chain) was captured by sequencing in a study of blood T cell repertoires in COVID-19. Looking at the study overall: COVID-19 samples from acute and convalescent phases originated in the United States, Italy and Spain.

Everyone who took part was 18 to 89 years old, and they came from roughly 25 US areas. Symptom resolution, clearance, or two negative PCRs marked donors in Cohort 3 as recovered. Data came from immunoSEQ multiplex PCR; TCRdb stores just in-frame clones and leaves some out. The sample lists about 310,000 clones, approximately 86% occurring once. The specimen sequenced was PBMCs or T cells enriched from blood (not recorded which). The TCR originated in a woman between 18 and 29 years old who had recovered from COVID-19.

CDR3 residues: CASSHLSYTGELFF. The DNA for the CDR3 is TGTGCCAGCAGCCACCTATCATATACCGGGGAGCTGTTTTTT. The V gene is TRBV9, the J gene TRBJ2-2; no clear D. The CDR3 runs 14 residues. Germline lookup yields CDR1 SGDLS and CDR2 YYNGEE. Trimming removed 4 bases at V and 5 bases at J, with 12 bases between.